A single sample is the source of the 14 T cell receptor beta chains below, sequenced in a study of regulatory dendritic cells for organ transplantation. Generated by immunoSEQ multiplex PCR, the TCRdb table keeps only in-frame clones and is missing some. This table has roughly 28,000 clones, about four fifths appearing once. Sequencing was done on a sample of naive CD4+ T cells from blood. The sample's subset: CD45RA+ naive T cells. The receptors shown here come from a human donor in good health.

This chain links TRBV19 with TRBJ2-5, with 13 bases matching TRBD2. The V gene's germline CDR1 is LNHDA and CDR2 SQIVND (reference sequence). V gave up 7 bases and J gave up 5 bases; unmatched junction bases: 7. CDR3 length: 15 residues. The CDR3 bases are TGTGCCAGTACCGGGACTAGCGGGGCCTGGGAGACCCAGTACTTC. This encodes CASTGTSGAWETQYF. The full variable domain, with the rest looked up from reference TRBV19 and TRBJ2-5, is DGGITQSPKYLFRKEGQNVTLSCEQNLNHDAMYWYRQDPGQGLRLIYYSQIVNDFQKGDIAEGYSVSREKKESFPLTVTSAQKNPTAFYLCASTGTSGAWETQYFGPGTRLLVL.

This sequence joins TRBV5-6 and TRBJ2-3; perhaps TRBD2 as D (6 bases). The CDR3 is 16 residues long. Per the germline V gene, CDR1 is SGHDT and CDR2 is YYEEEE. Trimming left V 4 bases short and J 1 base short, with 16 bases between. The CDR3 region is CASSPVRRDGTDTQYF. CDR3 sequence (DNA): TGTGCCAGCAGCCCCGTACGGCGGGATGGCACAGATACGCAGTATTTT.

J is TRBJ2-7 and V is TRBV5-6; 8 bases are shared with TRBD2. The length of the CDR3 is 15 residues. Germline CDR1 reads SGHDT; CDR2 reads YYEEEE. V trimming: 5 bases; J trimming: 0 bases; junction bases outside the gene matches: 7. The CDR3 region is CASRGGGPGSYEQYF. The CDR3 nucleotides are TGTGCCAGCAGGGGCGGGGGGCCGGGCTCCTACGAGCAGTACTTC.

This chain connects TRBV4-1 to TRBJ1-2, with 8 positions matching TRBD1. The ends lost 4 bases at V and 6 bases at J; junction bases unmatched: 4. Germline CDR1 and CDR2: MGHRA and YSYEKL. The CDR3 length is 13 residues. As DNA, the CDR3 is TGCGCCAGCAGCCGCGGACAGGGAGATGGCTACACCTTC. Translation: CASSRGQGDGYTF.

The V and J genes are TRBV9 and TRBJ1-3; D call uncertain. This CDR3 region has 15 residues. Looked up from germline, CDR1 is SGDLS and CDR2 is YYNGEE. V lost 0 bases and J lost 0, with 7 bases in between. CDR3 protein: CASSVAGLSGNTIYF. CDR3 in DNA: TGTGCCAGCAGCGTAGCAGGACTCTCTGGAAACACCATATATTTT.

In its sample, this clone was seen a few times. This chain joins TRBV15 and TRBJ1-5, with D uncertain. The length of the CDR3 is 13 residues. CDR1 LNHNV and CDR2 YYDKDF come from the germline V gene (reference sequence). The V end was cut by 0 bases, the J end by 8 bases, with 8 bases between. The CDR3 coding sequence is TGTGCCACCAGCAGAGATCTACGGGAGCCCCAGCATTTT. This gives the protein CATSRDLREPQHF.

The chain employs TRBV11-3 and TRBJ1-1; TRBD1 matches 7 bases. Germline V lookup: CDR1 SGHNT, CDR2 YENEEA. Trimming cost V 7 bases and J 7 bases; bases outside gene matches: 3. This CDR3 contains 11 residues. DNA for the CDR3: TGTGCCAGCACCCAGGGGGTTGAAGCTTTCTTT. Its protein product is CASTQGVEAFF.

J is TRBJ2-1 and V is TRBV5-1; TRBD2 aligns across 8 bases. Germline-derived CDR1 and CDR2 are SGHRS and YFSETQ. This CDR3 is built from 17 residues. V trimming: 4 bases; J trimming: 0 bases; junction bases outside the gene matches: 9. Here the CDR3 reads CASSPTLRGGSYNEQFF. The CDR3 nucleotides read TGCGCCAGCAGCCCTACCCTACGGGGGGGCTCCTACAATGAGCAGTTCTTC. Together with reference TRBV5-1 and TRBJ2-1, the CDR3 gives the full variable domain: KAGVTQTPRYLIKTRGQQVTLSCSPISGHRSVSWYQQTPGQGLQFLFEYFSETQRNKGNFPGRFSGRQFSNSRSEMNVSTLELGDSALYLCASSPTLRGGSYNEQFFGPGTRLTVL.

This clone has a handful of counts. The chain couples TRBV9 to TRBJ2-1; 8 bases are a match to TRBD1. Germline-derived CDR1 and CDR2 are SGDLS and YYNGEE. Trimming took 0 bases from V and 9 from J; bases not matched to a gene: 5. The CDR3 runs 14 residues. The CDR3 sequence: CASSVDWTGIEQFF. In nucleotides, the CDR3 is TGTGCCAGCAGCGTAGATTGGACAGGGATTGAGCAGTTCTTC.

The chain links TRBV7-9 to TRBJ1-2, with D possibly TRBD1 on 6 matching bases. This CDR3 region has 18 residues. V was pared by 2 bases and J by 2 bases, with 21 bases between. The germline V gene encodes CDR1 SEHNR and CDR2 FQNEAQ (reference sequence). The CDR3 DNA reads TGTGCCAGCAGCTTACGTCCCGGGACAAGTTCGGAAAACTATGGCTACACCTTC. This gives the protein CASSLRPGTSSENYGYTF.

This clone was observed a few times. This chain connects TRBV2 to TRBJ1-2; possible D gene TRBD1, 5 bases. CDR1 and CDR2 from the germline V gene are SNHLY and FYNNEI. Trimming stripped 6 bases from V and 6 bases from J, with 23 bases between. This CDR3 is 16 amino acids long. In DNA, the CDR3 is TGTGCCAGCAGGGACGGCAGGGCGGTCGGCCAGGATGGCTACACCTTC. It codes for CASRDGRAVGQDGYTF.

In its sample, this clone was seen once. This chain uses TRBV4-3 with TRBJ1-1, with a tentative D call TRBD1 (5 bases). V lost 1 base, J lost 5 bases, and 11 bases lay in between. The CDR3 has 14 amino acids. Germline V CDR1 and CDR2: LGHNA, YSLEER. The CDR3, as DNA: TGCGCCAGCAGCCAAGGTTGGGGGGGAACTGAAGCTTTCTTT. It encodes CASSQGWGGTEAFF.

The rearrangement uses TRBV5-1 and TRBJ2-3; D is uncertain. CDR3 length: 14 residues. V dropped 1 base and J dropped 0 bases, with 6 bases sitting between them. Looked up from germline, CDR1 is SGHRS and CDR2 is YFSETQ. This CDR3 reads CASSLSDSTDTQYF. CDR3 DNA sequence: TGCGCCAGCAGCTTGAGCGATAGCACAGATACGCAGTATTTT. Based on the CDR3 plus reference TRBV5-1 and TRBJ2-3, the full variable domain is KAGVTQTPRYLIKTRGQQVTLSCSPISGHRSVSWYQQTPGQGLQFLFEYFSETQRNKGNFPGRFSGRQFSNSRSEMNVSTLELGDSALYLCASSLSDSTDTQYFGPGTRLTVL.

In this sample, this clone turned up a few times. The genes are TRBV9 and TRBJ2-5; 8 nucleotides agree with TRBD2. The germline CDR1 and CDR2 sequences are SGDLS and YYNGEE. Trimming took 4 bases from V and 4 from J; bases not matched to a gene: 9. The CDR3 is 15 residues long. In DNA form, the CDR3 reads TGTGCCAGCAGCTATGGGGGACGGGAGGGAGAGACCCAGTACTTC. Translation: CASSYGGREGETQYF.